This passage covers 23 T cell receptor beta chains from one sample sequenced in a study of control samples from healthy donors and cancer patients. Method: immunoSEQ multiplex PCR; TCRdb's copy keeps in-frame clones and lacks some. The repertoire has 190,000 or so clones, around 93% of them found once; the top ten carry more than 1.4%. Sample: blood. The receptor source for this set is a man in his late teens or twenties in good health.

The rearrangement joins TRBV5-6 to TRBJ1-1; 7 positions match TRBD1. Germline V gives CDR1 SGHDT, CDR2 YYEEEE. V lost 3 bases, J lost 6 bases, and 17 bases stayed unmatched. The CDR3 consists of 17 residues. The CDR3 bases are TGTGCCAGCAGCTGGGGGACGTGGCGACAGGGTTGCGCTGAAGCTTTCTTT. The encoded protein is CASSWGTWRQGCAEAFF.

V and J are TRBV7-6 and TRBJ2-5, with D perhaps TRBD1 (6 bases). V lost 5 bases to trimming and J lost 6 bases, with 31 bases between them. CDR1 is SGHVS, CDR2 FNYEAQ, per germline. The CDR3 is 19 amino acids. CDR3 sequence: CASSQREIHRDNLKKTQYF. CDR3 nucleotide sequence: TGTGCCAGCAGCCAAAGGGAAATTCACCGGGACAACCTGAAAAAGACCCAGTACTTC.

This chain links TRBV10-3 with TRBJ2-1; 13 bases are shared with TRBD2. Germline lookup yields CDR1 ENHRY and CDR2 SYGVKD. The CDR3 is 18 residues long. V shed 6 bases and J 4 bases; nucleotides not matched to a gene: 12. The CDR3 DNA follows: TGTGCCATCAGAGAGGGCCTGACTAGCGGGGGGACATACAATGAGCAGTTCTTC. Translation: CAIREGLTSGGTYNEQFF.

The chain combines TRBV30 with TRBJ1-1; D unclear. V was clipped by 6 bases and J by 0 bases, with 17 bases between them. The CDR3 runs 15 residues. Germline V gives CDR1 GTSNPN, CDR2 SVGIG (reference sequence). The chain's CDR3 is CACQHPGNMNTEAFF. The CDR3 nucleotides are TGTGCCTGCCAACACCCCGGGAACATGAACACTGAAGCTTTCTTT.

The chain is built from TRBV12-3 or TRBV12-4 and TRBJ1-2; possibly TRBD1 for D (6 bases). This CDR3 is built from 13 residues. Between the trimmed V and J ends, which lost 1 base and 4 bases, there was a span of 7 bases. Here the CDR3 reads CASSLDRVYGYTF. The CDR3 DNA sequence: TGTGCCAGCAGTTTAGACAGGGTCTATGGCTACACCTTC.

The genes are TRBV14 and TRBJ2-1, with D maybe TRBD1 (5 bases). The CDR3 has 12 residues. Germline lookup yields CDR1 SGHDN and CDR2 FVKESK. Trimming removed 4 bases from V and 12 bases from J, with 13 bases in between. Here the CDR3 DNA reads TGTGCCAGCAGCCTCAACAGGCTCGGGCAGTTCTTC. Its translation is CASSLNRLGQFF.

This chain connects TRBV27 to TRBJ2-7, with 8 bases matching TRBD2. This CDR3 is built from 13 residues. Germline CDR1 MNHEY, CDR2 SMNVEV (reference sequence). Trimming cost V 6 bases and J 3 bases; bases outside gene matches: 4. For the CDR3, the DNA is TGTGCCAGCAGACCGGGACTAGTCTACGAGCAGTACTTC. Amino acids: CASRPGLVYEQYF.

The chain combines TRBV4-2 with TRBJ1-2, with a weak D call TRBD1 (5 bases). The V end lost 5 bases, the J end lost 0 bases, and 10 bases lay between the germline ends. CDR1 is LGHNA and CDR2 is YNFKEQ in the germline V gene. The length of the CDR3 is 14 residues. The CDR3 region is CASSRGDTNYGYTF. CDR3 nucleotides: TGTGCCAGCAGCAGAGGGGATACTAACTATGGCTACACCTTC.

The CDR3 loop is CASSPVDRGAYGYTF. Here the CDR3 DNA reads TGTGCCAGCTCACCGGTCGACAGGGGCGCCTATGGCTACACCTTC. The V call is TRBV18, the J call TRBJ1-2, with 8 positions matching TRBD1. The CDR3 runs 15 residues. Losses at the gene ends were 3 bases for V and 4 bases for J; bases not matched to a gene: 7. Germline V lookup: CDR1 KGHSH, CDR2 LQKENI.

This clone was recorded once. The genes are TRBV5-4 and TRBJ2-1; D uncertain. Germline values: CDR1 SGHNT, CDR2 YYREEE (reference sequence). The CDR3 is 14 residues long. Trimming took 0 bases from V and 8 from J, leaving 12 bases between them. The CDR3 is CASSLELTTDEQFF. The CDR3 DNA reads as TGTGCCAGCAGCTTGGAACTCACAACGGATGAGCAGTTCTTC.

The CDR3, as DNA: TGTGCCAGCCTACAGGGGAGCAAGGATACGCAGTATTTT. It specifies CASLQGSKDTQYF. J is TRBJ2-3 and V is TRBV10-3, with 7 bases matching TRBD1. Germline V gene sequence: CDR1 ENHRY, CDR2 SYGVKD. Germline trimming cut 10 bases from V and 6 bases from J; bases unmatched to any gene: 10. CDR3 length: 13 residues.

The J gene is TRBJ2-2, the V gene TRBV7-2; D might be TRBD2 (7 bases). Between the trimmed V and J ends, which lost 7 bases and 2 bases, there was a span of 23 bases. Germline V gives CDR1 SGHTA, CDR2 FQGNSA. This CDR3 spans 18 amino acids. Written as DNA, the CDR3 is TGTGCCAGCACCGAATCCTGGGGCGGGGGCATAAACACCGGGGAGCTGTTTTTT. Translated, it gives CASTESWGGGINTGELFF.

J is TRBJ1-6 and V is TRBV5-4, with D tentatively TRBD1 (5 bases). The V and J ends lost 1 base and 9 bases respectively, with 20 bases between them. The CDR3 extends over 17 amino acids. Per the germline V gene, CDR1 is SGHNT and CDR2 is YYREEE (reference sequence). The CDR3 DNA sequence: TGTGCCAGCAGCTTGCAAAGGGGCGTCACCTATGGTTCACCCCTCCACTTT. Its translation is CASSLQRGVTYGSPLHF.

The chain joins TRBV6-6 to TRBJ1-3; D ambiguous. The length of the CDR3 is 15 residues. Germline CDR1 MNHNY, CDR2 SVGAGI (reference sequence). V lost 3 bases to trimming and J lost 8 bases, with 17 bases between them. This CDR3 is CASSYSNRRGDTIYF. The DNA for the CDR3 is TGTGCCAGCAGTTATTCGAACAGACGGGGAGACACCATATATTTT.

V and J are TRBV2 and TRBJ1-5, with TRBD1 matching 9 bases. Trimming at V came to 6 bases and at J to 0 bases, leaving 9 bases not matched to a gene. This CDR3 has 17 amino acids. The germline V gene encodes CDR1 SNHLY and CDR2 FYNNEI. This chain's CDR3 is CASRGQGTGNSNQPQHF. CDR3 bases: TGTGCCAGCAGGGGACAGGGAACGGGTAATAGCAATCAGCCCCAGCATTTT.

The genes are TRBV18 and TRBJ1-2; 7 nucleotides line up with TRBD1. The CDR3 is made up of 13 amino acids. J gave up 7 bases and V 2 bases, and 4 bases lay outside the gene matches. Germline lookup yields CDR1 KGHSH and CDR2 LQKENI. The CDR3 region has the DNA TGTGCCAGCTCACCATCCCAGGGGGGTGGCTACACCTTC. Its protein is CASSPSQGGGYTF.

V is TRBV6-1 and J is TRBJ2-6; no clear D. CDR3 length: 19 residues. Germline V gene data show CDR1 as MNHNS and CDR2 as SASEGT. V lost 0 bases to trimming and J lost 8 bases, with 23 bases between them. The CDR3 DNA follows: TGTGCCAGCAGTGAAGCGCTCGGCAGGTCGGCGAGTTCGACCAACGTCCTGACTTTC. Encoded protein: CASSEALGRSASSTNVLTF.

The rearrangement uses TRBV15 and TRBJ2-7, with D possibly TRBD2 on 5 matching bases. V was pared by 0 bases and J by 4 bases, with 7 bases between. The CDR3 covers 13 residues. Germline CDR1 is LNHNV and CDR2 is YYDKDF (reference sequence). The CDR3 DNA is TGTGCCACCAGCAGAGATCCGGGATACGAGCAGTACTTC. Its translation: CATSRDPGYEQYF.

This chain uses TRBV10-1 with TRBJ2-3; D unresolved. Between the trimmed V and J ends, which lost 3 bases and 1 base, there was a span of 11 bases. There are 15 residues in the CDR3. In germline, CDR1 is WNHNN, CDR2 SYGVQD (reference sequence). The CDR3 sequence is CASSDGTGRTDTQYF. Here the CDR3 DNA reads TGCGCCAGCAGTGATGGAACGGGCCGCACAGATACGCAGTATTTT.

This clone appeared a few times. The CDR3 here is CASSRAPGTSGTDTQYF. DNA of the CDR3: TGCGCCAGCAGCCGAGCCCCCGGGACTAGCGGAACAGATACGCAGTATTTT. V gene TRBV4-1 combines with J gene TRBJ2-3; 11 nucleotides line up with TRBD2. Trimming at V came to 4 bases and at J to 3 bases, leaving 9 bases not matched to a gene. CDR1 is MGHRA, CDR2 YSYEKL, per germline. The CDR3 is made up of 17 amino acids.

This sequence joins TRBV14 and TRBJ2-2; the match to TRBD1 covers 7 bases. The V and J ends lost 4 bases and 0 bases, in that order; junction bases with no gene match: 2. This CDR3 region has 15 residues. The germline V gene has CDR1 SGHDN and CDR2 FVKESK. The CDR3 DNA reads TGTGCCAGCAGCCCAGGGGGAACGAACACCGGGGAGCTGTTTTTT. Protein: CASSPGGTNTGELFF.

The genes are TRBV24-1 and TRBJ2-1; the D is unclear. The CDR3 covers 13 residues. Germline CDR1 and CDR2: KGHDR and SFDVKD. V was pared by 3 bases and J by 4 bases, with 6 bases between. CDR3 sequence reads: CATSDPGYNEQFF. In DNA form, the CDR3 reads TGTGCCACCAGTGATCCAGGATACAATGAGCAGTTCTTC.

CDR3 amino acids: CATSDSRDRSYGYTF. CDR3 bases: TGTGCCACCAGTGATAGCCGGGACAGATCCTATGGCTACACCTTC. This chain uses TRBV24-1 with TRBJ1-2; TRBD1 aligns across 7 bases. CDR1 KGHDR and CDR2 SFDVKD come from the germline V gene. V dropped 3 bases and J dropped 4; count of bases not matched to a gene: 7. The CDR3 loop spans 15 amino acids.